These 3 T cell receptor beta chains came from one sample sequenced in a study of Ad26.COV2.S vaccination and SARS-CoV-2 variants. The treatment was: over 15 received Ad26.COV2.S at low or high dose, single or two shots; roughly 5 received placebo; per-sample allocation not given. Collection of the samples took place on day 63 after the first injection of vaccine or placebo. Sequencing used immunoSEQ multiplex PCR; TCRdb keeps in-frame clones, though not all of them. Here the sample spans hundreds of thousands of clones, 89% being singletons. The material was peripheral blood, obtained in a trial of Ad26.COV2.S vaccine versus placebo. The receptors originated from a person between 18 and 65 years old who received the Ad26.COV2.S COVID-19 vaccine or a placebo.

The rearrangement joins TRBV28 to TRBJ2-1, with 7 positions matching TRBD2. The CDR3 spans 17 residues. V dropped 3 bases and J dropped 0; count of bases not matched to a gene: 8. CDR1 is MDHEN and CDR2 is SYDVKM in the germline V gene. The CDR3 nucleotides are TGTGCCAGCAGTTTTTCACTAGCGCTGAGCTCCTACAATGAGCAGTTCTTC. Protein product: CASSFSLALSSYNEQFF.

V and J are TRBV11-3 and TRBJ2-3, with a weak D call TRBD2 (6 bases). This CDR3 is built from 15 residues. Per the germline V gene, CDR1 is SGHNT and CDR2 is YENEEA. The V and J ends lost 4 bases and 0 bases respectively, with 11 bases between them. The CDR3 DNA reads TGTGCCAGCAGCTCGACTAGAGCTAGCACAGATACGCAGTATTTT. Translated, it gives CASSSTRASTDTQYF.

The chain carries TRBV3-1 (or the pseudogene TRBV3-2) and TRBJ1-1; TRBD1 matches 7 bases. The CDR3 contains 14 residues. Germline loops: CDR1 LGHDT, CDR2 YNNKEL (reference sequence). Unmatched junction bases numbered 4, after V lost 4 bases and J lost 2 bases. CDR3 region: CASSLGQLNTEAFF. Here the CDR3 DNA reads TGTGCCAGCAGCCTGGGACAGTTAAACACTGAAGCTTTCTTT.